Presented here are 5 T cell receptor beta chains from one specimen sequenced in a study of blood T cells in healthy people across ages. It was with a sample-barcoded 5' primer and a J-beta primer mix that a second PCR of roughly 7 to 12 cycles was run. TCRdb used MiXCR to reprocess the 5' RACE reads, holding one entry per CDR3 protein. The sample lists 1.2 million to 1.5 million distinct CDR3 sequences, 35% to 45% occurring once. Sequencing was done on a sample of blood. Source of these receptors: a woman younger than 35 in good health.

The J gene is TRBJ2-1, the V gene TRBV28, with D uncertain. The V gene lost 5 bases and the J gene lost 15 bases, with 20 bases spanning the gap. The CDR3 has 13 residues. Per germline, CDR1 MDHEN and CDR2 SYDVKM. The chain's CDR3 is CASSPQSPMSTFF. In DNA form, the CDR3 reads TGTGCCAGCAGTCCCCAGTCCCCAATGAGCACGTTCTTC.

Only a few counts were recorded for this clonotype. The chain is built from TRBV7-2 and TRBJ2-5; D is undetermined. Trimming took off 6 bases at V and 0 bases at J, with 14 bases between the two ends. Germline CDR1 reads SGHTA; CDR2 reads FQGNSA. There are 15 residues in the CDR3. The CDR3 bases are TGTGCCAGCAGGAATAGCCAGAGGTACCAAGAGACCCAGTACTTC. It translates to CASRNSQRYQETQYF.

The chain links TRBV29-1 to TRBJ1-2; 8 nucleotides align to TRBD1. Germline V lookup: CDR1 SQVTM, CDR2 ANQGSEA. Trimming took 5 bases from V and 4 from J; bases not matched to a gene: 9. CDR3 size: 14 residues. The CDR3 DNA reads as TGCAGCGTTTCCGGACAGGGCGCAGGCTATGGCTACACCTTC. It is translated as CSVSGQGAGYGYTF.

CDR3 sequence (DNA): TGTGCCAGCAGCCAATTACTCAGGGGGCCGTTATCTGGGGCCAACGTCCTGACTTTC. Its translation is CASSQLLRGPLSGANVLTF. This chain links TRBV3-1 with TRBJ2-6, with TRBD1 matching 8 bases. CDR3 size: 19 residues. The V segment lost 2 bases and the J segment 1 base; nucleotides outside the gene matches: 10. Germline V gene data show CDR1 as LGHDT and CDR2 as YNNKEL (reference sequence). Full variable domain (missing parts from reference TRBV3-1 and TRBJ2-6): DTAVSQTPKYLVTQMGNDKSIKCEQNLGHDTMYWYKQDSKKFLKIMFSYNNKELIINETVPNRFSPKSPDKAHLNLHINSLELGDSAVYFCASSQLLRGPLSGANVLTFGAGSRLTVL.

J is TRBJ2-7 and V is TRBV20-1; no clear D gene. Trimming took 0 bases from V and 9 from J, leaving 9 bases between them. Germline values: CDR1 DFQATT, CDR2 SNEGSKA (reference sequence). The CDR3 is made up of 11 amino acids. CDR3 in amino acids: CSARDSDRQYF. CDR3 DNA sequence: TGCAGTGCTAGAGATTCCGATCGGCAGTACTTC.